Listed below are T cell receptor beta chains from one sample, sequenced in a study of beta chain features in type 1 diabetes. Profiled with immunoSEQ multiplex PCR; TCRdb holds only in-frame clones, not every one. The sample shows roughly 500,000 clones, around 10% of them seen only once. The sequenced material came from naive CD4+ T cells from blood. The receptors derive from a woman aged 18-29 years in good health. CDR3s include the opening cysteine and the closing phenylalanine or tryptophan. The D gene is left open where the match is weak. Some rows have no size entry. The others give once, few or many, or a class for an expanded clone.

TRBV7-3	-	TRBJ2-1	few	TGTGCCAGCAGCTTAATGCGCGGGGCGATCTACAATGAGCAGTTCTTC	CASSLMRGAIYNEQFF
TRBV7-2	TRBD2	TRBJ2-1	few	TGTGCCAGCAGCCCCACCGTCCTAGCGGGGGCGGGTGAGCAGTTCTTC	CASSPTVLAGAGEQFF
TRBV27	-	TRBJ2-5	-	TGTGCCAGCAGTTTAGGGCAGGGTAGAATGAAGACCCAGTACTTC	CASSLGQGRMKTQYF
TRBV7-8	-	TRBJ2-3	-	TGTGCCAGCAGCTTGACGGGTATAGATACGCAGTATTTT	CASSLTGIDTQYF
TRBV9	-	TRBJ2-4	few	TGTGCCAGCAGCGTAGACGTAGCCAAAAACATTCAGTACTTC	CASSVDVAKNIQYF
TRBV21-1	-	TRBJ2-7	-	TGTGCCAGCAAGACTAGCCATTTCCACTACGAGCAGTACTTC	CASKTSHFHYEQYF
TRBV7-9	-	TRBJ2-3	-	TGTGCCAGCAGCTTAGGGTCGGCGGGCCCAAACACAGATACGCAGTATTTT	CASSLGSAGPNTDTQYF
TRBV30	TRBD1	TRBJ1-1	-	TGTGCCTGGAGCCCAACGACAGGGGGCACTGAAGCTTTCTTT	CAWSPTTGGTEAFF
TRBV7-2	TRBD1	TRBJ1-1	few	TGTGCCAGCAGTTTTACAGGGGGGAACACTGAAGCTTTCTTT	CASSFTGGNTEAFF
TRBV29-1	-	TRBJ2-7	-	TGCAGCGTTGCGGATGTCCACGAGCAGTACTTC	CSVADVHEQYF
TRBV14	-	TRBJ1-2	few	TGTGCCAGCAGCCCTATAAAAGCTAACTATGGCTACACCTTC	CASSPIKANYGYTF
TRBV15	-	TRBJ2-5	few	TGTGCCACCAGCAGAGATAGGTCCGAGACCCAGTACTTC	CATSRDRSETQYF
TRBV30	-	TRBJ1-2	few	TGTGCCTGGAGTGTAAGGGGCGGCAGCTATGGCTACACCTTC	CAWSVRGGSYGYTF
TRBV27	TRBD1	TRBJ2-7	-	TGTGCCAGCAGTACCGACAGGGATCTACGAGAGCAGTACTTC	CASSTDRDLREQYF
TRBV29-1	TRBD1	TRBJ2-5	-	TGCAGCGTTGAGGAGTGGACAGGGACAGAGACCCAGTACTTC	CSVEEWTGTETQYF
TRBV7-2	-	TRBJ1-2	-	TGTGCCAGCAGCCCGCGGGCAGGGCCCGGCTACACCTTC	CASSPRAGPGYTF
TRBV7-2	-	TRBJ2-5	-	TGTGCCAGCAGCTTCAGGGGTGGGGAGACCCAGTACTTC	CASSFRGGETQYF
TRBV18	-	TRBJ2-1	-	TGTGCCAGCTCACCCGTCAGGTATGGGAGCTCCTACAATGAGCAGTTCTTC	CASSPVRYGSSYNEQFF
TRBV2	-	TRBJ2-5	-	TGTGCCAGCAGTGGGTTAACGCCTCAAGAGACCCAGTACTTC	CASSGLTPQETQYF
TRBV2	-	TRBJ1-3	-	TGTGCCAGCAGTGAAGATGGGGGACACTCTGGAAACACCATATATTTT	CASSEDGGHSGNTIYF
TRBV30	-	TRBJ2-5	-	TGTGCCTGGAGTGTACTATACGTCCAAGAGACCCAGTACTTC	CAWSVLYVQETQYF
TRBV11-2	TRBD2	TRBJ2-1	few	TGTGCCAGCAGTCGGGTCGGGGCTAGCGGAAACAATGAGCAGTTCTTC	CASSRVGASGNNEQFF
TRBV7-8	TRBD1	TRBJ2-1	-	TGTGCCAGCAGCTTAAAACCGGGACAGCTTATTTACAATGAGCAGTTCTTC	CASSLKPGQLIYNEQFF